This TCR beta chain is from a study of cytomegalovirus exposure and HLA in healthy donors. Overall study context: Earlier findings included more than 95 million unique TCR beta sequences obtained from 150 million to 200 million T cells.

Study-level points and caveats: Analyzed later, most CMV-associated TCR beta chains appeared HLA-restricted. As was reported, the HLA-A and HLA-B alleles of most subjects were accurately predicted from TCR beta sequences. Immune exposure was documented only through CMV serostatus.

Comment on this clone: The antigen remains unidentified.

PCR amplification relied on 60 Vbeta primers (plus 13 Jbeta primers). Only in-frame clones appear in the TCRdb table, and some are missing; sequencing was by immunoSEQ multiplex PCR. This sample contains 60,000 to 70,000 clones. The ends were cut back, 3 bases at V and 1 base at J, with 18 bases in the middle. In germline, CDR1 is LGHNA, CDR2 YNFKEQ. This CDR3 region has 17 residues. The chain employs TRBV4-2 and TRBJ1-1; D unresolved. The sequenced sample consisted of PBMCs. This receptor was obtained from a man under 40 in good health and CMV-seropositive. This CDR3 reads CASSQNAGRQQNTEAFF. The CDR3 DNA is TGTGCCAGCAGCCAGAACGCGGGGAGACAACAGAACACTGAAGCTTTCTTT.